This note documents a single TCR beta chain sequence. This sample is part of a study of blood T cell repertoires in COVID-19. On the study more broadly: Researchers got acute and convalescent COVID-19 samples from the United States, Italy and Spain.

The table came from immunoSEQ multiplex PCR; TCRdb's copy has only in-frame clones and leaves some out. Here the sample spans approximately 440,000 clones, about nine tenths being singletons. The CDR3 consists of 12 residues. The germline V gene encodes CDR1 SQVTM and CDR2 ANQGSEA. Trimming left V 4 bases short and J 6 bases short, with 10 bases between. This chain uses TRBV29-1 with TRBJ2-1, with a possible D match to TRBD2 (6 bases). This sequence was found in a man younger than 35 who had recovered from COVID-19. The sample consisted of PBMCs or T cells enriched from blood (not recorded which). The DNA for the CDR3 is TGCAGCGTTGTTATGGGGGGCAATGAGCAGTTCTTC. It translates to CSVVMGGNEQFF.